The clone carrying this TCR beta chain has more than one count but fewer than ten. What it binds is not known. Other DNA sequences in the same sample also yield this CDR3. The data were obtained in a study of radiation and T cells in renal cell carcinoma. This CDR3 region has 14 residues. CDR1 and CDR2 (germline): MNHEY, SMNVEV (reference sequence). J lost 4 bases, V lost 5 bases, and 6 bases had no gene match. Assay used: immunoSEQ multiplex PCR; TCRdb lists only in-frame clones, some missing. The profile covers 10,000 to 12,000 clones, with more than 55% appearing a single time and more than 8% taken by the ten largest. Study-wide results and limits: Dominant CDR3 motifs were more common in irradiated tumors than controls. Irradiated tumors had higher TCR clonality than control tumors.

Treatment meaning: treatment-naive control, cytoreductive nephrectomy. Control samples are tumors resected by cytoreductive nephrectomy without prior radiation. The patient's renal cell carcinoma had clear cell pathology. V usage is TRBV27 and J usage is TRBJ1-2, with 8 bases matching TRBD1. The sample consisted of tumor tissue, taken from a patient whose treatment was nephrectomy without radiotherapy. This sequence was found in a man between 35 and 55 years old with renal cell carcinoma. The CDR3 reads CASSLRTGTYGYTF. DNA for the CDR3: TGTGCCAGCAGTCTCCGGACAGGGACCTATGGCTACACCTTC.